Listed below are T cell receptor beta chains from one sample, sequenced in a study of T cells in Graves' hyperthyroidism and ophthalmopathy. A single record per CDR3 protein comes from TCRdb applying MiXCR to the multiplex PCR reads. Here the sample spans about 840,000 distinct CDR3 sequences, about 38% being singletons. Sequencing was performed on blood. The receptor source for this set is a man aged 18-30 years with Graves' hyperthyroidism. Each CDR3 is given with its conserved first and last residue. A D gene is named only where the DNA matches it firmly. The size of a clone is reported for some rows only, either as once, few or many, or as a class for expanded clones.

cdr3_aa: CASTGSGGTQYF; cdr3_nt: TGTGCCAGCACAGGCTCGGGCGGGACCCAGTACTTC; clone_size: NA; d_call: NA; j_call: TRBJ2-5; cdr3_length: 12; v_call: TRBV7-2
cdr3_aa: CASSRLAGEFSPGELFF; cdr3_nt: TGTGCCAGCAGCCGACTAGCGGGGGAGTTCAGTCCCGGGGAGCTGTTTTTT; clone_size: NA; d_call: TRBD2; j_call: TRBJ2-2; cdr3_length: 17; v_call: TRBV7-2
cdr3_aa: CASSIPGGELFF; cdr3_nt: TGTGCCAGCAGCATACCGGGCGGGGAGCTGTTTTTT; clone_size: NA; d_call: NA; j_call: TRBJ2-2; cdr3_length: 12; v_call: TRBV7-2
cdr3_aa: CASSRGSWEQYF; cdr3_nt: TGTGCCAGCAGCCGGGGGTCTTGGGAGCAGTACTTC; clone_size: few; d_call: NA; j_call: TRBJ2-7; cdr3_length: 12; v_call: TRBV6-5
cdr3_aa: CAISERDTEKLFF; cdr3_nt: TGTGCCATCAGTGAGAGGGATACTGAAAAACTGTTTTTT; clone_size: NA; d_call: NA; j_call: TRBJ1-4; cdr3_length: 13; v_call: TRBV10-3
cdr3_aa: CASSQGLASTGELFF; cdr3_nt: TGTGCCAGCAGCCAGGGACTGGCGAGCACCGGGGAGCTGTTTTTT; clone_size: few; d_call: NA; j_call: TRBJ2-2; cdr3_length: 15; v_call: TRBV7-2
cdr3_aa: CASSSGRGYTF; cdr3_nt: TGTGCCAGCAGCTCGGGACGTGGCTACACCTTC; clone_size: many; d_call: NA; j_call: TRBJ1-2; cdr3_length: 11; v_call: TRBV9
cdr3_aa: CAISESKATGPRFGYTF; cdr3_nt: TGTGCCATCAGTGAGTCGAAGGCTACAGGTCCCCGTTTTGGCTACACCTTC; clone_size: many; d_call: NA; j_call: TRBJ1-2; cdr3_length: 17; v_call: TRBV10-3
cdr3_aa: CACSFGGADEAFF; cdr3_nt: TGTGCCTGCAGCTTCGGGGGTGCGGATGAAGCTTTCTTT; clone_size: NA; d_call: NA; j_call: TRBJ1-1; cdr3_length: 13; v_call: TRBV7-9
cdr3_aa: CAITGQGGYEQYF; cdr3_nt: TGTGCCATCACTGGGCAGGGGGGCTACGAGCAGTACTTC; clone_size: NA; d_call: NA; j_call: TRBJ2-7; cdr3_length: 13; v_call: TRBV10-3
cdr3_aa: CSARPSTDTQYF; cdr3_nt: TGCAGTGCTAGACCTAGCACAGATACGCAGTATTTT; clone_size: NA; d_call: NA; j_call: TRBJ2-3; cdr3_length: 12; v_call: TRBV20-1
cdr3_aa: CASSYAGTGGVEQYF; cdr3_nt: TGTGCCAGCAGTTACGCCGGGACAGGGGGCGTCGAGCAGTACTTC; clone_size: NA; d_call: TRBD1; j_call: TRBJ2-7; cdr3_length: 15; v_call: TRBV6-5
cdr3_aa: CASRTPGQRYF; cdr3_nt: TGTGCCAGCAGAACTCCGGGACAGAGGTACTTC; clone_size: few; d_call: TRBD1; j_call: TRBJ2-7; cdr3_length: 11; v_call: TRBV7-3
cdr3_aa: CASSRSREAEAFF; cdr3_nt: TGCGCCAGCAGTAGGTCAAGGGAAGCTGAAGCTTTCTTT; clone_size: many; d_call: NA; j_call: TRBJ1-1; cdr3_length: 13; v_call: TRBV10-1
cdr3_aa: CASSPRDRGLSEQYF; cdr3_nt: TGTGCCAGCAGCCCCCGGGACAGGGGGCTCAGCGAGCAGTACTTC; clone_size: NA; d_call: TRBD1; j_call: TRBJ2-7; cdr3_length: 15; v_call: TRBV7-9
cdr3_aa: CSVVEAGTNTGELFF; cdr3_nt: TGCAGCGTTGTGGAAGCGGGAACGAACACCGGGGAGCTGTTTTTT; clone_size: many; d_call: TRBD2; j_call: TRBJ2-2; cdr3_length: 15; v_call: TRBV29-1
cdr3_aa: CASSLGRGKDEQYF; cdr3_nt: TGTGCCAGCAGCCTCGGACGGGGTAAGGACGAGCAGTACTTC; clone_size: few; d_call: NA; j_call: TRBJ2-7; cdr3_length: 14; v_call: TRBV3-1
cdr3_aa: CASSLRAAGGLNTGELFF; cdr3_nt: TGTGCCAGCAGCTTAAGGGCAGCGGGAGGCCTGAACACCGGGGAGCTGTTTTTT; clone_size: many; d_call: TRBD2; j_call: TRBJ2-2; cdr3_length: 18; v_call: TRBV7-3
cdr3_aa: CASSLAGENYGYTF; cdr3_nt: TGCGCCAGCAGCTTGGCAGGGGAGAACTATGGCTACACCTTC; clone_size: many; d_call: NA; j_call: TRBJ1-2; cdr3_length: 14; v_call: TRBV5-1
cdr3_aa: CASSRDSILSYEQYF; cdr3_nt: TGTGCCAGCAGTCGGGACAGCATTCTCTCCTACGAGCAGTACTTC; clone_size: once; d_call: TRBD1; j_call: TRBJ2-7; cdr3_length: 15; v_call: TRBV25-1
cdr3_aa: CASSSQYYEQYF; cdr3_nt: TGTGCCAGCAGTTCCCAATACTACGAGCAGTACTTC; clone_size: NA; d_call: NA; j_call: TRBJ2-7; cdr3_length: 12; v_call: TRBV10-3
cdr3_aa: CASSFTAAGTGELFF; cdr3_nt: TGTGCCAGCAGCTTTACGGCGGCCGGCACCGGGGAGCTGTTTTTT; clone_size: few; d_call: NA; j_call: TRBJ2-2; cdr3_length: 15; v_call: TRBV7-9
cdr3_aa: CSVGGGLGQNEAFF; cdr3_nt: TGCAGCGTTGGGGGCGGGCTGGGCCAAAATGAAGCTTTCTTT; clone_size: many; d_call: NA; j_call: TRBJ1-1; cdr3_length: 14; v_call: TRBV29-1
cdr3_aa: CASSFLDGGLGTEAFF; cdr3_nt: TGTGCCAGCAGTTTTCTCGATGGCGGTTTGGGCACTGAAGCTTTCTTT; clone_size: NA; d_call: NA; j_call: TRBJ1-1; cdr3_length: 16; v_call: TRBV12-3/TRBV12-4
cdr3_aa: CASSSEWDFSYEQYF; cdr3_nt: TGTGCCAGCAGCTCGGAATGGGATTTCTCCTACGAGCAGTACTTC; clone_size: NA; d_call: NA; j_call: TRBJ2-7; cdr3_length: 15; v_call: TRBV4-2
cdr3_aa: CSVARDRQETQYF; cdr3_nt: TGCAGCGTTGCCCGGGACAGACAAGAGACCCAGTACTTC; clone_size: many; d_call: TRBD1; j_call: TRBJ2-5; cdr3_length: 13; v_call: TRBV29-1
cdr3_aa: CASSPSGRRHNQPQHF; cdr3_nt: TGTGCCAGCAGCCCTAGCGGGAGGAGGCACAATCAGCCCCAGCATTTT; clone_size: NA; d_call: NA; j_call: TRBJ1-5; cdr3_length: 16; v_call: TRBV7-2
cdr3_aa: CASSQGTPYYGYTF; cdr3_nt: TGCGCCAGCAGCCAGGGGACACCTTACTATGGCTACACCTTC; clone_size: NA; d_call: NA; j_call: TRBJ1-2; cdr3_length: 14; v_call: TRBV5-1
cdr3_aa: CAILNIDQGVGYGYTF; cdr3_nt: TGTGCCATCCTGAACATTGATCAGGGGGTAGGGTATGGCTACACCTTC; clone_size: NA; d_call: TRBD1; j_call: TRBJ1-2; cdr3_length: 16; v_call: TRBV10-3
cdr3_aa: CASSSFRQGEWANQPQHF; cdr3_nt: TGTGCCAGCAGCTCATTCCGACAGGGAGAATGGGCCAATCAGCCCCAGCATTTT; clone_size: few; d_call: TRBD1; j_call: TRBJ1-5; cdr3_length: 18; v_call: TRBV11-2
cdr3_aa: CASSPTGQGGYEQYF; cdr3_nt: TGTGCCAGCAGCCCCACGGGGCAGGGTGGGTACGAGCAGTACTTC; clone_size: NA; d_call: NA; j_call: TRBJ2-7; cdr3_length: 15; v_call: TRBV7-2
cdr3_aa: CASSVPDRGKAQHF; cdr3_nt: TGTGCCAGCAGCGTCCCGGACAGGGGGAAGGCCCAGCATTTT; clone_size: NA; d_call: TRBD1; j_call: TRBJ1-5; cdr3_length: 14; v_call: TRBV7-2
cdr3_aa: CASSLGGAPSPYEQYF; cdr3_nt: TGTGCCAGCAGCTTAGGAGGGGCGCCCTCTCCTTACGAGCAGTACTTC; clone_size: few; d_call: NA; j_call: TRBJ2-7; cdr3_length: 16; v_call: TRBV7-3
cdr3_aa: CASSDTTGRAGELFF; cdr3_nt: TGTGCCAGCAGTGACACGACAGGGAGAGCCGGGGAGCTGTTTTTT; clone_size: many; d_call: TRBD1; j_call: TRBJ2-2; cdr3_length: 15; v_call: TRBV25-1
cdr3_aa: CASSLIWNTEAFF; cdr3_nt: TGTGCCAGCAGTTTGATCTGGAACACTGAAGCTTTCTTT; clone_size: many; d_call: NA; j_call: TRBJ1-1; cdr3_length: 13; v_call: TRBV12-3/TRBV12-4
cdr3_aa: CSARSRVENYEQYF; cdr3_nt: TGCAGTGCTAGATCTCGTGTCGAAAACTACGAGCAGTACTTC; clone_size: few; d_call: NA; j_call: TRBJ2-7; cdr3_length: 14; v_call: TRBV20-1
cdr3_aa: CASRDMYNYGYTF; cdr3_nt: TGTGCCAGCAGGGACATGTACAACTATGGCTACACCTTC; clone_size: many; d_call: NA; j_call: TRBJ1-2; cdr3_length: 13; v_call: TRBV2
cdr3_aa: CASSEDRISGNTICF; cdr3_nt: TGTGCCAGCAGTGAGGACAGGATCTCTGGAAACACCATATGTTTT; clone_size: NA; d_call: TRBD1; j_call: TRBJ1-3; cdr3_length: 15; v_call: TRBV2
cdr3_aa: CASSFGPSGAYEQYF; cdr3_nt: TGTGCCAGCAGCTTCGGCCCCAGCGGAGCCTACGAGCAGTACTTC; clone_size: many; d_call: NA; j_call: TRBJ2-7; cdr3_length: 15; v_call: TRBV7-9
cdr3_aa: CASSQDRGNQPQHF; cdr3_nt: TGTGCCAGCAGTCAGGACAGGGGGAATCAGCCCCAGCATTTT; clone_size: many; d_call: TRBD1; j_call: TRBJ1-5; cdr3_length: 14; v_call: TRBV19
cdr3_aa: CASSSTGPNLYGYTF; cdr3_nt: TGTGCCAGCAGCTCAACAGGGCCTAATCTCTATGGCTACACCTTC; clone_size: NA; d_call: NA; j_call: TRBJ1-2; cdr3_length: 15; v_call: TRBV11-3
cdr3_aa: CASSQQGANTEAFF; cdr3_nt: TGTGCCAGCAGCCAACAGGGCGCGAACACTGAAGCTTTCTTT; clone_size: many; d_call: NA; j_call: TRBJ1-1; cdr3_length: 14; v_call: TRBV7-2
cdr3_aa: CSASPGTQYF; cdr3_nt: TGCAGTGCTAGTCCAGGGACCCAGTACTTC; clone_size: once; d_call: NA; j_call: TRBJ2-5; cdr3_length: 10; v_call: TRBV20-1
cdr3_aa: CASSPREGGGGNGYTF; cdr3_nt: TGTGCCAGCAGCCCCCGCGAGGGGGGGGGCGGAAACGGCTACACCTTC; clone_size: NA; d_call: NA; j_call: TRBJ1-2; cdr3_length: 16; v_call: TRBV14
cdr3_aa: CASSSDSGTGELFF; cdr3_nt: TGTGCCAGCAGCTCCGACTCGGGAACCGGGGAGCTGTTTTTT; clone_size: many; d_call: NA; j_call: TRBJ2-2; cdr3_length: 14; v_call: TRBV7-9
cdr3_aa: CASSVGRDSPYGYTF; cdr3_nt: TGTGCCAGCAGTGTCGGGCGGGACAGCCCCTATGGCTACACCTTC; clone_size: many; d_call: TRBD1; j_call: TRBJ1-2; cdr3_length: 15; v_call: TRBV2
cdr3_aa: CASRRGGETQHF; cdr3_nt: TGTGCCAGCCGCAGGGGGGGAGAGACCCAGCATTTT; clone_size: NA; d_call: TRBD1; j_call: TRBJ1-5; cdr3_length: 12; v_call: TRBV2
cdr3_aa: CASSRRGESSYEQYF; cdr3_nt: TGTGCCAGCAGCCGACGGGGTGAGAGCTCCTACGAGCAGTACTTC; clone_size: NA; d_call: NA; j_call: TRBJ2-7; cdr3_length: 15; v_call: TRBV12-3/TRBV12-4
cdr3_aa: CASRPGRVGPNTEAFF; cdr3_nt: TGTGCCAGCAGGCCTGGCAGGGTGGGGCCGAACACTGAAGCTTTCTTT; clone_size: few; d_call: NA; j_call: TRBJ1-1; cdr3_length: 16; v_call: TRBV2
cdr3_aa: CASSYLEHFPEQYF; cdr3_nt: TGTGCCAGCAGTTATCTGGAACACTTCCCCGAGCAGTACTTC; clone_size: NA; d_call: NA; j_call: TRBJ2-7; cdr3_length: 14; v_call: TRBV6-5
cdr3_aa: CASSLTWPSSYEQYF; cdr3_nt: TGTGCCAGCAGCTTAACCTGGCCGAGCTCCTACGAGCAGTACTTC; clone_size: NA; d_call: NA; j_call: TRBJ2-7; cdr3_length: 15; v_call: TRBV11-1
cdr3_aa: CSASRQVLQETQYF; cdr3_nt: TGCAGTGCTTCCCGACAGGTACTACAAGAGACCCAGTACTTC; clone_size: NA; d_call: NA; j_call: TRBJ2-5; cdr3_length: 14; v_call: TRBV20-1
cdr3_aa: CASSLGGDRTDEKLFF; cdr3_nt: TGCGCCAGCAGCTTGGGAGGTGACAGGACAGATGAAAAACTGTTTTTT; clone_size: NA; d_call: NA; j_call: TRBJ1-4; cdr3_length: 16; v_call: TRBV5-1
cdr3_aa: CASSSETGEPSYEQYF; cdr3_nt: TGTGCCAGCAGTTCCGAGACGGGAGAGCCCTCCTACGAGCAGTACTTC; clone_size: NA; d_call: NA; j_call: TRBJ2-7; cdr3_length: 16; v_call: TRBV15